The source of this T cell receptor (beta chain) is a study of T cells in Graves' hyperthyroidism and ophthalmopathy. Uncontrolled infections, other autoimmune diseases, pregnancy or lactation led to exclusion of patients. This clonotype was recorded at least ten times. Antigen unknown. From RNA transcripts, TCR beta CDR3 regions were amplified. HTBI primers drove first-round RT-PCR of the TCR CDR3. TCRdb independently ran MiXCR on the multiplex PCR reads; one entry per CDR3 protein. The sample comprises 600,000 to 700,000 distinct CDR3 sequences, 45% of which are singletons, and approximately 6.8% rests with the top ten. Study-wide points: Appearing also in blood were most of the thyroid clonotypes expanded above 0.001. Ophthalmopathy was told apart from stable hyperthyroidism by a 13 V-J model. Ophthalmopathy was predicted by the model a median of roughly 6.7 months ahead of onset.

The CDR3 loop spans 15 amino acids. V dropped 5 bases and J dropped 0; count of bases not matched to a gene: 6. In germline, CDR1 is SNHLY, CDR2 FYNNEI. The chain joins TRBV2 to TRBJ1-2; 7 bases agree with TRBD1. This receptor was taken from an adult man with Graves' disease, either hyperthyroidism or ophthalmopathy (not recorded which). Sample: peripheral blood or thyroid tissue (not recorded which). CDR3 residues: CASSFDRAPNYGYTF. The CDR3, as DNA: TGTGCCAGCAGTTTCGACAGGGCCCCTAACTATGGCTACACCTTC. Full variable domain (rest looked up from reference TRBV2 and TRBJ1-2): EPEVTQTPSHQVTQMGQEVILRCVPISNHLYFYWYRQILGQKVEFLVSFYNNEISEKSEIFDDQFSVERPDGSNFTLKIRSTKLEDSAMYFCASSFDRAPNYGYTFGSGTRLTVV.